The 24 T cell receptor beta chains in this list originate from one sample, sequenced in a study of breast tumors, draining lymph nodes, adjacent tissues. TCRdb called the multiplex PCR reads again in MiXCR, with one record for every CDR3 protein. The top ten hold almost 8.5% of the sample, which has 50,000 to 85,000 distinct CDR3 sequences, approximately 45% seen once. The specimen was breast tumor tissue. These receptors came from a female donor with breast cancer. Some clones in this sample may be carry-over from other donors' samples.

This clonotype was detected ten times or more. The chain couples TRBV2 to TRBJ1-2, with D unresolved. With 5 bases removed from V and 1 base from J, the gap between germline ends came to 11 bases. The CDR3 runs 14 residues. Germline CDR1 reads SNHLY; CDR2 reads FYNNEI. The CDR3 region has the DNA TGTGCCAGCAGTTTGGGCAGGCTTAACTATGGCTACACCTTC. It yields the protein CASSLGRLNYGYTF. The full variable domain, its missing parts supplied by reference TRBV2 and TRBJ1-2, is EPEVTQTPSHQVTQMGQEVILRCVPISNHLYFYWYRQILGQKVEFLVSFYNNEISEKSEIFDDQFSVERPDGSNFTLKIRSTKLEDSAMYFCASSLGRLNYGYTFGSGTRLTVV.

Comments on this clonotype: This clone may be a read error of a much larger clone one base away. The chain's CDR3 is CASSEGRGEGERRHF. In DNA, the CDR3 is TGTGCCAGCAGTGAAGGGCGGGGAGAAGGAGAACGGAGGCACTTC. The gene calls are TRBV6-1 and TRBJ2-7; D is perhaps TRBD2 (6 bases). The CDR3 is made up of 15 amino acids. Per the germline V gene, CDR1 is MNHNS and CDR2 is SASEGT.

About this clonotype itself: This sequence may be a read error, since a much larger clone differs from it by one base. The CDR3 end shows no conserved phenylalanine or tryptophan, and so a read error is likely. V usage is TRBV30 and J usage is TRBJ1-2; D may be TRBD1 (6 bases). Trimming shortened V by 3 bases and J by 1 base, and 12 bases separated the two germline ends. The germline V gene has CDR1 GTSNPN and CDR2 SVGIG (reference sequence). The CDR3 loop spans 14 amino acids. CDR3 amino acids: CAWRGGHFNYGYTL. The DNA for the CDR3 is TGTGCCTGGAGGGGGGGACACTTTAACTATGGCTACACCCTC.

This clonotype has only a few counts. It may be a read error: a sequence one base away is much more abundant. The chain is built from TRBV14 and TRBJ2-7, with D unresolved. The CDR3 runs to 14 residues. Germline V gene sequence: CDR1 SGHDN, CDR2 FVKESK. The CDR3 region has the DNA TGTGCCAGCAGCCAAGATCTAGACTCCTACGAGCAGTCCTTC. It specifies CASSQDLDSYEQSF.

The chain has TRBV11-2 and TRBJ2-7; 8 positions agree with TRBD1. Trimming at V came to 5 bases and at J to 4 bases, leaving 7 bases not matched to a gene. Germline CDR1 SGHAT, CDR2 FQNNGV. This CDR3 has 14 residues. The CDR3 nucleotides are TGTGCCAGCAGCCCTCGGGACAGGCGATACGAGCAGTACTTC. It encodes CASSPRDRRYEQYF.

This clonotype was counted many times. This chain uses TRBV20-1 with TRBJ2-3, with 8 bases matching TRBD2. Germline assignment: CDR1 DFQATT and CDR2 SNEGSKA (reference sequence). V lost 0 bases to trimming and J lost 5 bases; unmatched junction nucleotides: 7. The CDR3 is 15 residues long. The CDR3 coding sequence is TGCAGTGCTAGAGATGGGCGGGGGGTAGTAGATACGCAGTATTTT. Protein product: CSARDGRGVVDTQYF.

Of note for this clonotype: At one end, the junction sequence differs from germline, possibly due to a read error. The chain joins TRBV12-3 or TRBV12-4 to TRBJ1-2; 7 bases match TRBD1. The CDR3 spans 12 residues. CDR3 DNA sequence: TGTGCCAGCAGTTTCAGGGGGGTTGGCCACACCTTC. Encoded protein: CASSFRGVGHTF.

This clonotype was seen repeatedly, ten times or more. The rearrangement uses TRBV20-1 and TRBJ2-1; no definite D call. Trimming shortened V by 1 base and J by 5 bases, and 9 bases separated the two germline ends. CDR3 length equals 13 residues. Germline assignment: CDR1 DFQATT and CDR2 SNEGSKA (reference sequence). The CDR3: CSARGGPNNEQFF. In DNA, the CDR3 is TGCAGTGCTAGAGGAGGTCCGAACAATGAGCAGTTCTTC.

V usage is TRBV12-3 or TRBV12-4 and J usage is TRBJ1-4; D remains ambiguous. Trimming removed 3 bases at V and 8 bases at J, with 4 bases between. The CDR3 runs to 11 residues. CDR3 loop: CASSFREKLFF. The DNA for the CDR3 is TGTGCCAGCAGTTTTAGAGAAAAACTGTTTTTT.

The rearrangement joins TRBV7-2 to TRBJ2-7, with TRBD2 matching 13 bases. Germline assignment: CDR1 SGHTA and CDR2 FQGNSA. CDR3 length: 15 amino acids. V lost 6 bases, J lost 3 bases, and 5 bases stayed unmatched. CDR3 sequence (DNA): TGTGCCAGCAGTTCGACTAGCGGGGGGAGCTACGAGCAGTACTTC. It translates to CASSSTSGGSYEQYF.

This clonotype appeared once. The chain combines TRBV9 with TRBJ1-2; D is possibly TRBD1 (6 bases). Trimming pared 3 bases from V and 7 bases from J, leaving 19 bases between. The CDR3 extends over 15 amino acids. The germline V gene has CDR1 SGDLS and CDR2 YYNGEE. CDR3 sequence (DNA): TGTGCCAGCAGCGGAACACAGGGATCAGATAGTGGCTACACCTTC. Translation gives CASSGTQGSDSGYTF.

This clonotype is categorized as medium-sized. This chain links TRBV2 with TRBJ1-3; D gene uncertain. Trimming left V 3 bases short and J 0 bases short, with 15 bases between. Germline CDR1 SNHLY, CDR2 FYNNEI. The CDR3 sequence is 17 residues long. The CDR3 here is CASSEHRSLYSGNTIYF. The DNA of the CDR3 is TGTGCCAGCAGTGAGCACCGCAGCCTTTACTCTGGAAACACCATATATTTT.

This chain links TRBV20-1 with TRBJ2-7; D is unresolved. Germline lookup yields CDR1 DFQATT and CDR2 SNEGSKA (reference sequence). This CDR3 is built from 13 residues. V lost 2 bases to trimming and J lost 9 bases, with 17 bases between them. The CDR3 bases are TGCAGTGCTAGATCCAGTGCCATGGGGATGCAGTACTTC. This gives the protein CSARSSAMGMQYF.

This clonotype is judged medium-sized. This rearrangement joins TRBV11-2 to TRBJ1-5; D not certain. V was trimmed by 1 base and J by 3 bases, leaving 4 bases between them. The CDR3 length is 13 residues. From germline, CDR1 is SGHAT and CDR2 FQNNGV. CDR3 DNA: TGTGCCAGCAGCTTAGCTCCCAATCAGCCCCAGCATTTT. Translation gives CASSLAPNQPQHF.

This clonotype has just a few counts. The V and J genes are TRBV18 and TRBJ2-1, with D tentatively TRBD2 (5 bases). This CDR3 is built from 17 residues. V was cut by 0 bases and J by 3 bases, with 15 bases left in between. Germline CDR1 and CDR2: KGHSH and LQKENI. The CDR3 nucleotides are TGTGCCAGCTCACCACCGGTTCAAGCGGCCTACTACAATGAGCAGTTCTTC. This gives the protein CASSPPVQAAYYNEQFF. The full variable domain, its missing parts supplied by reference TRBV18 and TRBJ2-1, is NAGVMQNPRHLVRRRGQEARLRCSPMKGHSHVYWYRQLPEEGLKFMVYLQKENIIDESGMPKERFSAEFPKEGPSILRIQQVVRGDSAAYFCASSPPVQAAYYNEQFFGPGTRLTVL.

The chain has TRBV19 and TRBJ2-2; D gene ambiguous. Between the trimmed V and J ends, which lost 4 bases and 8 bases, there was a span of 5 bases. The CDR3 runs to 11 residues. Germline CDR1 and CDR2: LNHDA and SQIVND (reference sequence). The CDR3 here is CASSRVGELFF. DNA of the CDR3: TGTGCCAGTAGTAGGGTGGGGGAGCTGTTTTTT.

Concerning this clonotype itself: It may be a read error: a sequence one base away is much more abundant. CDR3 protein: CASSLVLWGEAQYF. For the CDR3, the DNA is TGCGCCAGCAGCTTGGTTTTGTGGGGGGAGGCCCAGTACTTC. The chain carries TRBV5-1 and TRBJ2-5; D perhaps matches TRBD2 (6 bases). CDR1 and CDR2 from the germline V gene are SGHRS and YFSETQ. The CDR3 covers 14 residues. The V end was cut by 0 bases, the J end by 9 bases, with 15 bases between.

V and J are TRBV20-1 and TRBJ2-7; weak D call: TRBD2 (6 bases). This CDR3 region has 13 residues. V was clipped by 1 base and J by 7 bases, with 14 bases between them. Germline V gene data show CDR1 as DFQATT and CDR2 as SNEGSKA (reference sequence). The CDR3 nucleotides are TGCAGTGCTAGAGTCTTGGCGGCGGGGGAGCAGTACTTC. This sequence encodes CSARVLAAGEQYF.

This clonotype was picked up many times. The chain uses TRBV5-1 and TRBJ1-3; D is possibly TRBD1 (6 bases). In germline, CDR1 is SGHRS, CDR2 YFSETQ. The V and J ends lost 2 bases and 0 bases respectively, with 9 bases between them. The CDR3 is 15 residues long. In DNA, the CDR3 is TGCGCCAGCAGCTTAGACAGGAGCTCTGGAAACACCATATATTTT. As protein: CASSLDRSSGNTIYF. The variable domain in full, completed from reference TRBV5-1 and TRBJ1-3, reads KAGVTQTPRYLIKTRGQQVTLSCSPISGHRSVSWYQQTPGQGLQFLFEYFSETQRNKGNFPGRFSGRQFSNSRSEMNVSTLELGDSALYLCASSLDRSSGNTIYFGEGSWLTVV.

This clonotype was seen at least ten times. This chain links TRBV20-1 with TRBJ1-1; maybe TRBD1 (5 bases). V gave up 3 bases and J gave up 9 bases, with 14 bases separating them. The V gene's germline CDR1 is DFQATT and CDR2 SNEGSKA (reference sequence). This CDR3 region has 12 residues. CDR3 DNA sequence: TGCAGTGCTAGGACAGCTACACTTCAAGCTTTCTTT. This codes for CSARTATLQAFF.

This clonotype came up many times. A much bigger clone sits one base away, suggesting this may be a read error. The chain uses TRBV5-6 and TRBJ2-7; 11 bases match TRBD1. After removal of 7 bases from V and 2 bases from J, the junction contained 2 bases not matched to a gene. Germline V gives CDR1 SGHDT, CDR2 YYEEEE. The length of the CDR3 is 13 residues. CDR3: CASGQGATYEQYF. The CDR3 nucleotides are TGTGCCAGCGGACAGGGGGCCACCTACGAGCAGTACTTC. The full variable domain, rest sourced from reference TRBV5-6 and TRBJ2-7, is DAGVTQSPTHLIKTRGQQVTLRCSPKSGHDTVSWYQQALGQGPQFIFQYYEEEERQRGNFPDRFSGHQFPNYSSELNVNALLLGDSALYLCASGQGATYEQYFGPGTRLTVT.

Of note for this clonotype: Sequence at one end of the junction differs from germline and may be a read error. The gene calls are TRBV10-2 and TRBJ1-5; D possibly corresponds to TRBD1 (6 bases). The CDR3 runs to 15 residues. CDR1 is WSHSY, CDR2 SAAADI, per germline. The CDR3 nucleotides are TGCGCCATCAGTGAACGTACAGGGATCGGCCAGCCCCAGCATTTT. Protein product: CAISERTGIGQPQHF.

This clonotype appeared a few times. This clone may be a read error of a much larger clone one base away. The gene calls are TRBV19 and TRBJ2-1, with 13 bases lining up with TRBD2. CDR3 length: 19 amino acids. Germline loops: CDR1 LNHDA, CDR2 SQIVND (reference sequence). V lost 7 bases and J lost 0; bases outside the gene matches: 12. Here the CDR3 reads CASTTGGTSGASSYNEQFF. CDR3 nucleotide sequence: TGTGCCAGTACCACAGGGGGGACTAGCGGGGCCTCCTCCTACAATGAGCAGTTCTTC.

This chain connects TRBV7-3 to TRBJ2-5; TRBD2 is a possible D gene (5 bases). The V gene lost 2 bases and the J gene lost 11 bases, with 9 bases spanning the gap. This CDR3 has 11 amino acids. Germline V gene sequence: CDR1 SGHTA, CDR2 FQGTGA. Written as DNA, the CDR3 is TGTGCCAGCAGCTTACGGACTGGACAGTACTTC. Encoded protein: CASSLRTGQYF.